Shown below are 16 T cell receptor beta chains from a single sample sequenced in a study of T-cell memory formation after mild COVID-19. Each CDR3 protein is one row after TCRdb ran MiXCR on the 5' RACE reads. Of 200,000 to 300,000 distinct CDR3 sequences in the sample, 15% to 20% were seen once. The sequenced sample consisted of PBMCs or a T cell subset sorted from them (not recorded which). These receptors were obtained from a man aged 18 to 29 who had mild COVID-19 (a few samples of this study predate the infection). Cell type and time point are not known.

This clonotype occurred many times. The V call is TRBV7-2, the J call TRBJ2-5; 11 nucleotides match TRBD2. Trimming cost V 5 bases and J 4 bases; bases outside gene matches: 6. Germline V gene sequence: CDR1 SGHTA, CDR2 FQGNSA. The length of the CDR3 is 15 residues. The CDR3 sequence is CASSQTSGAGETQYF. Written as DNA, the CDR3 is TGTGCCAGCAGCCAGACTAGCGGGGCAGGAGAGACCCAGTACTTC.

V is TRBV4-3 and J is TRBJ2-5; TRBD2 matches 16 bases. Germline V gives CDR1 LGHNA, CDR2 YSLEER. This CDR3 contains 17 residues. Unmatched junction bases numbered 6, after V lost 3 bases and J lost 5 bases. The CDR3 bases are TGCGCCAGCAGCCAGCGGGGACTAGCGGGGGGGCCGGAGACCCAGTACTTC. Its protein product is CASSQRGLAGGPETQYF.

The chain has TRBV5-1 and TRBJ2-1; 9 bases align to TRBD2. Germline V gene data show CDR1 as SGHRS and CDR2 as YFSETQ. This CDR3 has 14 amino acids. Trimming at V came to 2 bases and at J to 9 bases, leaving 6 bases not matched to a gene. CDR3 bases: TGCGCCAGCAGCTTCGGCGGGGGGGCTGGTGAGCAGTTCTTC. It is translated as CASSFGGGAGEQFF.

This clonotype was seen a few times. This chain uses TRBV12-3 or TRBV12-4 with TRBJ2-7; 8 bases fit TRBD1. CDR3 size: 15 residues. V lost 6 bases, J lost 4 bases, and 11 bases stayed unmatched. CDR3 sequence (DNA): TGTGCCAGCAGCCGACAGGGGTCGAGCTCATACGAGCAGTACTTC. Protein: CASSRQGSSSYEQYF.

V usage is TRBV5-6 and J usage is TRBJ1-1; 10 bases line up with TRBD1. Germline lookup yields CDR1 SGHDT and CDR2 YYEEEE. After removal of 4 bases from V and 11 bases from J, the junction contained 14 bases not matched to a gene. The CDR3 is made up of 15 amino acids. Here the CDR3 DNA reads TGTGCCAGCAGCCCCCGTAACGACAGGGGGCGTCGGGCTTTCTTT. Protein: CASSPRNDRGRRAFF.

Only a few counts were recorded for this clonotype. This rearrangement joins TRBV7-3 to TRBJ2-5; perhaps D is TRBD1 or TRBD2 (6 bases each). The V gene lost 1 base and the J gene lost 3 bases, with 12 bases spanning the gap. Per germline, CDR1 SGHTA and CDR2 FQGTGA. CDR3 size: 15 residues. In nucleotides, the CDR3 is TGTGCCAGCAGCTTAATGGGGGGCACTAAAGAGACCCAGTACTTC. Its protein is CASSLMGGTKETQYF.

V is TRBV27 and J is TRBJ2-4; the D gene is possibly TRBD1 (5 bases). CDR1 MNHEY and CDR2 SMNVEV come from the germline V gene (reference sequence). V shed 0 bases and J shed 7 bases, with 10 bases lying between them. There are 14 residues in the CDR3. CDR3 sequence reads: CASSLSGVGNIQYF. The CDR3 bases are TGTGCCAGCAGTTTATCAGGGGTCGGGAACATTCAGTACTTC.

This clonotype was observed a handful of times. The chain uses TRBV12-3 or TRBV12-4 and TRBJ1-1; TRBD1 might be the D (5 bases). This CDR3 has 15 residues. Trimming left V 7 bases short and J 4 bases short, with 19 bases between. The CDR3 DNA is TGTGCCAGCACCCCCTGGTGGCAGGGAAGCACTGAAGCTTTCTTT. Its translation: CASTPWWQGSTEAFF.

The rearrangement uses TRBV27 and TRBJ2-5; D is ambiguous. The germline CDR1 and CDR2 sequences are MNHEY and SMNVEV (reference sequence). Between the trimmed V and J ends, which lost 6 bases and 5 bases, there was a span of 10 bases. This CDR3 is built from 12 residues. The CDR3 DNA reads TGTGCCAGCAGAGGAGTAGCCGAGACCCAGTACTTC. Residues: CASRGVAETQYF.

This clonotype was observed a few times. V usage is TRBV4-2 and J usage is TRBJ2-7, with D tentatively TRBD2 (6 bases). This CDR3 is built from 13 residues. V gave up 4 bases and J gave up 1 base, with 8 bases separating them. CDR1 is LGHNA, CDR2 YNFKEQ, per germline. Here the CDR3 DNA reads TGTGCCAGCAGCCTACTAGCATCCTACGAGCAGTACGTC. Protein product: CASSLLASYEQYV.

The V call is TRBV10-3, the J call TRBJ1-1, with D possibly being TRBD1 (5 bases). Per the germline V gene, CDR1 is ENHRY and CDR2 is SYGVKD. With 3 bases removed from V and 7 bases from J, the gap between germline ends came to 15 bases. The CDR3 consists of 14 residues. The CDR3 sequence: CAISDSRAKGEAFF. The DNA for the CDR3 is TGTGCCATCAGTGATTCCAGGGCCAAGGGTGAAGCTTTCTTT.

The chain couples TRBV7-2 to TRBJ1-5, with 7 bases identical to TRBD1. The CDR3 loop spans 18 amino acids. The V gene's germline CDR1 is SGHTA and CDR2 FQGNSA. With 5 bases clipped from V and 0 bases from J, the junction kept 13 bases outside the gene matches. The CDR3 loop is CASSPRGSGGYSNQPQHF. The DNA of the CDR3 is TGTGCCAGCAGCCCGAGGGGGTCAGGGGGGTATAGCAATCAGCCCCAGCATTTT.

The gene calls are TRBV12-3 or TRBV12-4 and TRBJ2-4, with TRBD1 as a possible D gene (5 bases). Trimming took 6 bases from V and 5 from J, leaving 11 bases between them. This CDR3 spans 13 amino acids. The CDR3: CASRPGPENIQYF. The CDR3, as DNA: TGTGCCAGCAGGCCAGGGCCCGAAAACATTCAGTACTTC.

The V and J genes are TRBV7-9 and TRBJ2-3, with TRBD1 identical over 7 bases. Looked up from germline, CDR1 is SEHNR and CDR2 is FQNEAQ (reference sequence). The CDR3 sequence is 15 residues long. The J segment lost 3 bases and the V segment lost 4 bases, leaving 7 bases of the junction unmatched. The CDR3 nucleotides are TGTGCCAGCAGCTCCGCCGGACAGGAAACAGATACGCAGTATTTT. It is translated as CASSSAGQETDTQYF.

This clonotype was seen repeatedly, ten times or more. This sequence joins TRBV20-1 and TRBJ2-1, with D maybe TRBD1 (6 bases). The CDR3 loop spans 14 amino acids. Germline V gives CDR1 DFQATT, CDR2 SNEGSKA (reference sequence). The ends were cut back, 6 bases at V and 5 bases at J, with 17 bases in the middle. CDR3 nucleotides: TGCAGTGCCGATGCGCGCAGGGGCAACAATGAGCAGTTCTTC. Protein product: CSADARRGNNEQFF.

The rearrangement links TRBV12-3 or TRBV12-4 to TRBJ2-7; perhaps D is TRBD1 or TRBD2 (5 bases each). The CDR3 sequence is 16 residues long. The ends were cut back, 2 bases at V and 3 bases at J, with 17 bases in the middle. CDR3 nucleotides: TGTGCCAGCAGTTTATACGGGACGTCCCCGATCTACGAGCAGTACGTC. Translated, it gives CASSLYGTSPIYEQYV.